This record concerns one T cell receptor beta chain sequence. This CDR3 is 16 amino acids long. Trimming at V came to 0 bases and at J to 6 bases, leaving 5 bases not matched to a gene. Germline CDR1 reads MNHEY; CDR2 reads SVGAGI. This specimen belongs to a study of cytomegalovirus exposure and HLA in healthy donors. All donors participated as healthy donors of bone marrow. The PCR contained 60 Vbeta and 13 Jbeta primers. In the authors' methods: Around 11 million shared chains were among the roughly 80 million unique TCR beta chains that a later analysis counted. The repertoire was sequenced with immunoSEQ multiplex PCR; TCRdb's copy has only in-frame clones and lacks some. V and J calls plus clone size are reproduced from that table; the DNA served to infer D and trimming. The sample yields about 240,000 clones, about 88% seen once.

The sequencing input was PBMCs. The sequence was collected from a girl aged 2 to 9 in good health and CMV-seronegative. The rearrangement uses TRBV6-5 and TRBJ2-1; 10 bases are shared with TRBD2. CDR3 amino acids: CASSYSIGLAVNEQFF. Here the CDR3 DNA reads TGTGCCAGCAGTTACTCGATTGGACTAGCGGTCAATGAGCAGTTCTTC.